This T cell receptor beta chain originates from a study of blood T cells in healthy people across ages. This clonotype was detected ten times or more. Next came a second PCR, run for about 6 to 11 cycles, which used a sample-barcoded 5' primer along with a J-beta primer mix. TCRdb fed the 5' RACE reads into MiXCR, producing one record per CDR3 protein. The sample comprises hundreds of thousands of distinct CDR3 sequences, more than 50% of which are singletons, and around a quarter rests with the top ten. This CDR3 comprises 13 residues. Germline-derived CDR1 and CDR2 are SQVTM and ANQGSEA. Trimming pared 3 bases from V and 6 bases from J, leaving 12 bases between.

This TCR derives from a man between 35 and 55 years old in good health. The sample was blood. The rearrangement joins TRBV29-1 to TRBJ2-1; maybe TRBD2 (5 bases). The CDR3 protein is CSVERSEVNEQFF. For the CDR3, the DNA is TGCAGCGTTGAGAGATCGGAGGTCAATGAGCAGTTCTTC.